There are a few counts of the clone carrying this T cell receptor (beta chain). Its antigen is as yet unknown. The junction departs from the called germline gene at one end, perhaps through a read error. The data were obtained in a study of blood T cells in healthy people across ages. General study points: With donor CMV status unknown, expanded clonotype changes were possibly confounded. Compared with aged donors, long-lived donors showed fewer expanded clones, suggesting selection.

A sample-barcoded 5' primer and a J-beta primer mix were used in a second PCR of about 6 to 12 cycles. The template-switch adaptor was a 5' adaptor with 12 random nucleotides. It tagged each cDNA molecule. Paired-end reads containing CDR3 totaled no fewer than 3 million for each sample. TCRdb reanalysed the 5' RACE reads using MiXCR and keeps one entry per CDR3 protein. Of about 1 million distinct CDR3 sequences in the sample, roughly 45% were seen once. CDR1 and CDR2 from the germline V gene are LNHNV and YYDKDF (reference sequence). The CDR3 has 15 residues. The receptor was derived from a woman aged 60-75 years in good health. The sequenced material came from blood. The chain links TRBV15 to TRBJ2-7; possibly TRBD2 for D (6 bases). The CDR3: CATRRVRIGGYEQYF. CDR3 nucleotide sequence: TGTGCCACCAGAAGAGTGAGAATCGGGGGCTACGAGCAGTACTTC.